The entry below describes one T cell receptor beta chain. Its target is unknown. The sample originates from a study of early T cells in non-severe SARS-CoV-2 infection. Background on the study: RNA in bulk from unsorted whole blood was sequenced, and chains were unpaired. Study-level results: Sequences matched to VDJdb favored anti-spike CD8 responses, while private and CD4 specificities were missed.

Looked up from germline, CDR1 is MDHEN and CDR2 is SYDVKM. The V end was cut by 8 bases, the J end by 2 bases, with 12 bases between. This CDR3 region has 13 residues. Unique molecular identifiers (one per individual cDNA molecule) were attached. From the 5' RACE reads, TCRdb called clonotypes with MiXCR, one entry per CDR3 protein. The sample shows 85,000 to 90,000 distinct CDR3 sequences, 13% to 15% of them seen only once. The chain carries TRBV28 and TRBJ2-5; possibly TRBD2 for D (6 bases). This receptor was obtained from an adult who was a healthcare worker with PCR-confirmed SARS-CoV-2 infection or an uninfected control (not recorded which). The sequencing sample was made of whole blood. This CDR3 is CASARRVQETQYF. Here the CDR3 DNA reads TGTGCCAGCGCGAGGAGGGTACAAGAGACCCAGTACTTC.